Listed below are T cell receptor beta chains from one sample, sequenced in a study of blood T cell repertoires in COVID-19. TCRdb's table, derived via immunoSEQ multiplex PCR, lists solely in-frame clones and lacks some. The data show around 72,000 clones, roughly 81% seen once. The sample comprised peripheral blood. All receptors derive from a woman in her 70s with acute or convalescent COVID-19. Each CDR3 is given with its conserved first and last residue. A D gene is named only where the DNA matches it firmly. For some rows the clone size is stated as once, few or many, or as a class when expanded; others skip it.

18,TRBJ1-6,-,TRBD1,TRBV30,TGTGCCTGGAGTTTATCCGGAGGGGACAGGGGGCGTCGGTCACCCCTCCACTTT,CAWSLSGGDRGRRSPLHF
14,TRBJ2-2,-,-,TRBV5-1,TGCGCCAGCAGCCCACTTACGCAAACCGGGGAGCTGTTTTTT,CASSPLTQTGELFF
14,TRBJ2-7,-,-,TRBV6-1,TGTGCCAGCAGTGAATATTTCAGGACTTACGAGCAGTACTTC,CASSEYFRTYEQYF
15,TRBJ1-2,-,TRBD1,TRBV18,TGTGCCAGCTCACCAATTTTAGGACAGGGGAATGGCTACACCTTC,CASSPILGQGNGYTF
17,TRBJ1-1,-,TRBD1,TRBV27,TGTGCCAGCAGTTCGTGGACAGGGTTTGGTGGGAACACTGAAGCTTTCTTT,CASSSWTGFGGNTEAFF
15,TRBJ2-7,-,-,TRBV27,TGTGCCAGCAGCCCAATCCCGACACTTGCTTACGAGCAGTACTTC,CASSPIPTLAYEQYF
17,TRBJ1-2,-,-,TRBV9,TGTGCCAGCAGCGTAGCTAAGATTGAGACGGGGGGTAATGGCTACACCTTC,CASSVAKIETGGNGYTF
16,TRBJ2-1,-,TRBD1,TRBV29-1,TGCAGCGTTGAAGATCCGACAGGGCCTAATTACAATGAGCAGTTCTTC,CSVEDPTGPNYNEQFF
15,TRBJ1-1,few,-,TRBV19,TGTGCCAGTAGGGACAGAGGAAAAGGGAGAACTGAAGCTTTCTTT,CASRDRGKGRTEAFF
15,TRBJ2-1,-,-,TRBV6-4,TGTGCCAGCAGTGAAGTAGCGTCTATCTACAATGAGCAGTTCTTC,CASSEVASIYNEQFF
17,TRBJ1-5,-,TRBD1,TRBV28,TGTGCCAGCAGTTTTTCCCGACAGGGGGCGAGAGGTCAGCCCCAGCATTTT,CASSFSRQGARGQPQHF
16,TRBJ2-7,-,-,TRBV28,TGTGCCAGCAGTCCCCCCCGAGGGAGCGGGCTCTACGAGCAGTACTTC,CASSPPRGSGLYEQYF
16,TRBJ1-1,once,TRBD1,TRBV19,TGTGCCAGTAGTGCGACAGGGGCTCCCAAGTTCACTGAAGCTTTCTTT,CASSATGAPKFTEAFF
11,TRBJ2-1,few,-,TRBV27,TGTGCCAGCAGTCGGTACAATGAGCAGTTCTTC,CASSRYNEQFF
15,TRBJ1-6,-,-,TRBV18,TGTGCCAGCTCACCGGACAACGGACCCAATTCACCCCTCCACTTT,CASSPDNGPNSPLHF
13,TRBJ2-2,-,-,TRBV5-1,TGCGCCAGCATTTCAGGGGACACCGGGGAGCTGTTTTTT,CASISGDTGELFF
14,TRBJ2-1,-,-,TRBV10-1,TGCGCCAGCTCTACAGGGTTACCCTACAATGAGCAGTTCTTC,CASSTGLPYNEQFF
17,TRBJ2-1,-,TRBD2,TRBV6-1,TGTGCCAGCAGTGAAGCTTGGACTAGCGGGAGGGTAGATGAGCAGTTCTTC,CASSEAWTSGRVDEQFF
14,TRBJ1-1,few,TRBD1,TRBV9,TGTGCCAGCAGCGTAGGACAGGGGGGGTTTGAAGCTTTCTTT,CASSVGQGGFEAFF
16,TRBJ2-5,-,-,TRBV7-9,TGTGCCAGCAGCCACTACGGCCTAGCGTCCCAAGAGACCCAGTACTTC,CASSHYGLASQETQYF
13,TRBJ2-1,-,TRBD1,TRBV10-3,TGTGCCATCAGTGCCACAGGGGGCTATGAGCAGTTCTTC,CAISATGGYEQFF
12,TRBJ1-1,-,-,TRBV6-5,TGTGCCAGCGGGGAGTCGCACACTGAAGCTTTCTTT,CASGESHTEAFF
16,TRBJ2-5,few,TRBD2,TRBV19,TGTGCCAGTAGTATAAAAGGCCTAGCGGGATCAGAGACCCAGTACTTC,CASSIKGLAGSETQYF
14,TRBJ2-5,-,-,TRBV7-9,TGTGCCAGCAGCTTTGGCGGAGAGGAAGAGACCCAGTACTTC,CASSFGGEEETQYF
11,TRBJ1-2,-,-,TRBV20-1,TGCAGTAAGCCTATCACCTATGGCTACACCTTC,CSKPITYGYTF
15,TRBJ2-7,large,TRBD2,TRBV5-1,TGCGCCAGCAGCTCCCTAGCGGGAGGGCCTAACGAGCAGTACTTC,CASSSLAGGPNEQYF
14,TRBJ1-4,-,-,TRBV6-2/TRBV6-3,TGTGCCAGCAGCCCCGGACGGGGATATGAAAAACTGTTTTTT,CASSPGRGYEKLFF
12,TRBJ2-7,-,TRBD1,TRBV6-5,TGTGCCAGCCGGGACAGGGTTTACGAGCAGTACTTC,CASRDRVYEQYF
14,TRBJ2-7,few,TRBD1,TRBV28,TGTGCCAGCAGTTTAGGGACAGGTACCTACGAGCAGTACTTC,CASSLGTGTYEQYF
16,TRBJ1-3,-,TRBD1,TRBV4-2,TGTGCCAGCAGCCTTTGGACAGGCTCCTCTGGAAACACCATATATTTT,CASSLWTGSSGNTIYF
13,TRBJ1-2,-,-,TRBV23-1,TGCGCCAGCCCACCGGGGAAGGACTATGGCTACACCTTC,CASPPGKDYGYTF
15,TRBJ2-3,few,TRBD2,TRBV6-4,TGTGCCAGCAGTGACATTGCGGGAGGATCAGATACGCAGTATTTT,CASSDIAGGSDTQYF
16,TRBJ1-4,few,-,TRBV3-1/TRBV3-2,TGTGCCAGCAGCCAATGGCAAATCGGGAGTAATGAAAAACTGTTTTTT,CASSQWQIGSNEKLFF
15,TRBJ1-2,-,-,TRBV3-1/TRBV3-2,TGTGCCAGCAGCCCCCGACAGGCCCCAGGGAGAAGCTACACCTTC,CASSPRQAPGRSYTF
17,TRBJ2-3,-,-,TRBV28,TGTGCCAGCAGGAGAACAGGGTTAAGTGGTCCGGTTGATACGCAGTATTTT,CASRRTGLSGPVDTQYF
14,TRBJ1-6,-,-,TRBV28,TGTGCCAGCAGTTTAAGAGGAAATAATTCACCCCTCCACTTT,CASSLRGNNSPLHF
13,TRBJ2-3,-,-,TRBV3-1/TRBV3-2,TGTGCCAGCAGCCAAGTCAGGACAGATACGCAGTATTTT,CASSQVRTDTQYF
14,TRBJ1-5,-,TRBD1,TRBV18,TGTGCCAGCCTAGGACAGGGGGGGGATCAGCCCCAGCATTTT,CASLGQGGDQPQHF
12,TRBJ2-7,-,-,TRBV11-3,TGTGCCAGCAGCATAGATCTCTACGAGCAGTACTTC,CASSIDLYEQYF
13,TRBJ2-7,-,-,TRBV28,TGTGCCAGCAACCTCTCAGGGGTATGGGAGCAGTACTTC,CASNLSGVWEQYF
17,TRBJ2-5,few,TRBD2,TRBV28,TGTGCCAGCAGTTTCGTTCGGCTAGCGGGGAGCCAAGAGACCCAGTACTTC,CASSFVRLAGSQETQYF
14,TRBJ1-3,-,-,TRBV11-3,TGTGCCAGCCGACTACGGACCTCTGGAAACACCATATATTTT,CASRLRTSGNTIYF
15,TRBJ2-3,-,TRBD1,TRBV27,TGTGCCAGCAGTCAGGGGGACAGGGACACAGATACGCAGTATTTT,CASSQGDRDTDTQYF
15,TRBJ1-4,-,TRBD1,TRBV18,TGTGCCAGCTCACCTGGACAGGGTTCTAATGAAAAACTGTTTTTT,CASSPGQGSNEKLFF
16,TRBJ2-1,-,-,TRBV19,TGTGCCAGTAGTATAGGTGGACAGAGCTCCTACAATGAGCAGTTCTTC,CASSIGGQSSYNEQFF
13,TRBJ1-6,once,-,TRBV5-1,TGCGCCAGCCACGCGGGGAGGGCTTCACCCCTCCACTTT,CASHAGRASPLHF
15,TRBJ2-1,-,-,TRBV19,TGTGCCAGTAGTATAGCACTCGCCTCCTACAATGAGCAGTTCTTC,CASSIALASYNEQFF
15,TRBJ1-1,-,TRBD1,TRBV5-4,TGTGCCAGCAGCTTGGGGGGGACAGGGGGCACTGAAGCTTTCTTT,CASSLGGTGGTEAFF
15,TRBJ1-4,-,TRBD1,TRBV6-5,TGTGCCAGCAGTTACGACAGGGGGCTTCGAGAAAAACTGTTTTTT,CASSYDRGLREKLFF
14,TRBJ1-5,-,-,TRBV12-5,TGTGCTAGTGGTTTTGAACAGTTCAATCAGCCCCAGCATTTT,CASGFEQFNQPQHF
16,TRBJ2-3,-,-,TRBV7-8,TGTGCCAGCAGCAATAGGGTTACTAGTAGCACAGATACGCAGTATTTT,CASSNRVTSSTDTQYF
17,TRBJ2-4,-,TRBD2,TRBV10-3,TGTGCCATCAGTGAGTCGTCTGGAGCGGGAGGTTCAAACATTCAGTACTTC,CAISESSGAGGSNIQYF
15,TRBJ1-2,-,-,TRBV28,TGTGCCAGCAGTTTAGCAGGCAGGATGCACAGCGGCTACACCTTC,CASSLAGRMHSGYTF
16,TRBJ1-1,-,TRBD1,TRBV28,TGTGCCAGCAGGGACAGGTTCGGGAGGGGGAACACTGAAGCTTTCTTT,CASRDRFGRGNTEAFF
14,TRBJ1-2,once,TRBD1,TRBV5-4,TGTGCCAGCAGCGCCTCGGGACAGGTCTATGGCTACACCTTC,CASSASGQVYGYTF
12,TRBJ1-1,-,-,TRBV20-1,TGCAGTGCTAGTTTCCAGAACACTGAAGCTTTCTTT,CSASFQNTEAFF
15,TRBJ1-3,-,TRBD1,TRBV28,TGTGCCAGCAGTTGGGGGACAGGGCGCGGAAACACCATATATTTT,CASSWGTGRGNTIYF
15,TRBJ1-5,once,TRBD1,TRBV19,TGTGCCAGTAGTATCAGCAGGGGGGACAATCAGCCCCAGCATTTT,CASSISRGDNQPQHF
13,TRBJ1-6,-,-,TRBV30,TGTGCCTGGAGTGGAGCGGGGAATTCACCCCTCCACTTT,CAWSGAGNSPLHF
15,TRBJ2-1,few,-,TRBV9,TGTGCCAGCAGTCCAGGAGGGGGGGCGGACAATGAGCAGTTCTTC,CASSPGGGADNEQFF